These T cell receptor beta chains were read from a single sample in a study of T-cell memory formation after mild COVID-19. Each CDR3 protein is one row after TCRdb ran MiXCR on the 5' RACE reads. The sample records 400,000 to 500,000 distinct CDR3 sequences, around 20% being singletons. Source material: PBMCs or a T cell subset sorted from them (not recorded which). All receptors derive from an adult woman who had mild COVID-19 (a few samples of this study predate the infection). Cell type and time point are not known. The CDR3 runs from the conserved cysteine through the conserved F or W. D genes are given only for firm matches. The size entry is marked missing in some rows and otherwise reads once, few, many or a size class.

size	V	J	D	CDR3	DNA
few	TRBV3-1	TRBJ2-7	NA	CASSQRGWAYEQYF	TGTGCCAGCAGCCAACGGGGGTGGGCCTACGAGCAGTACTTC
NA	TRBV12-3/TRBV12-4	TRBJ2-1	TRBD2	CASSLALLAGGKWNEQFF	TGTGCCAGCAGTTTAGCGCTCCTAGCGGGGGGGAAGTGGAATGAGCAGTTCTTC
few	TRBV7-2	TRBJ1-1	TRBD1	CASSWRQYGTGGTEAFF	TGTGCCAGCAGCTGGAGACAATACGGGACAGGGGGTACTGAAGCTTTCTTT
few	TRBV5-1	TRBJ2-5	TRBD2	CASSSSIAGEGETQYF	TGCGCCAGCAGCTCGTCAATAGCGGGAGAGGGAGAGACCCAGTACTTC
many	TRBV19	TRBJ1-5	NA	CASRSGIPGGNQPQHF	TGTGCCAGTCGGTCAGGAATCCCCGGCGGCAATCAGCCCCAGCATTTT
NA	TRBV20-1	TRBJ2-2	NA	CSARDPFRSTGELFF	TGCAGTGCTAGGGACCCTTTTCGGAGCACCGGGGAGCTGTTTTTT
NA	TRBV15	TRBJ2-7	TRBD1	CATSRDRGQGGYEQYF	TGTGCCACCAGCAGAGATCGTGGACAGGGGGGCTACGAGCAGTACTTC
few	TRBV4-3	TRBJ2-3	TRBD2	CASSQEGPTSGADTQYF	TGCGCCAGCAGCCAAGAAGGCCCGACTAGCGGGGCAGATACGCAGTATTTT
few	TRBV4-1	TRBJ2-2	NA	CASSLTVPTGELFF	TGCGCCAGCAGTCTAACAGTTCCCACCGGGGAGCTGTTTTTT
once	TRBV3-1	TRBJ2-5	NA	CASSQGIFETQYF	TGTGCCAGCAGCCAAGGGATCTTCGAGACCCAGTACTTC
many	TRBV7-3	TRBJ2-3	NA	CASSYRLGSTDTQYF	TGTGCCAGCAGCTACCGGTTGGGGAGCACAGATACGCAGTATTTT
NA	TRBV20-1	TRBJ2-7	TRBD1	CSARSPGQGLGEQYF	TGCAGTGCTAGATCTCCGGGACAGGGACTCGGCGAGCAGTACTTC
few	TRBV12-3/TRBV12-4	TRBJ1-5	NA	CASSLSGGMGNQPQHF	TGTGCCAGCAGTCTGTCCGGCGGGATGGGCAATCAGCCCCAGCATTTT
few	TRBV6-1	TRBJ1-1	TRBD1	CASRNRGRVTEAFF	TGTGCCAGCAGAAACAGGGGGCGGGTTACTGAAGCTTTCTTT
NA	TRBV27	TRBJ2-2	NA	CASNPLYTGNTGELFF	TGTGCCAGCAACCCCCTCTACACGGGGAACACCGGGGAGCTGTTTTTT
few	TRBV9	TRBJ1-1	NA	CASSVSSGEGGTQGSTEAFF	TGTGCCAGCAGCGTATCCTCGGGTGAGGGGGGCACACAGGGTAGCACTGAAGCTTTCTTT
NA	TRBV20-1	TRBJ2-1	TRBD2	CSARGPGLAGRGSYNEQFF	TGCAGTGCTAGGGGGCCGGGACTAGCGGGTAGGGGCTCCTACAATGAGCAGTTCTTC
few	TRBV12-3/TRBV12-4	TRBJ2-2	NA	CASIVERNTGELFF	TGTGCCAGCATCGTCGAACGGAACACCGGGGAGCTGTTTTTT
NA	TRBV3-1	TRBJ2-5	NA	CASSQDFRREKTQYF	TGTGCCAGCAGCCAAGATTTTCGCAGGGAAAAGACCCAGTACTTC
NA	TRBV20-1	TRBJ2-7	TRBD1	CSARTGAESEQYF	TGCAGTGCTAGGACAGGGGCGGAGTCGGAGCAGTACTTC
NA	TRBV12-3/TRBV12-4	TRBJ1-2	NA	CASSLMGNGYTF	TGTGCCAGCAGTTTAATGGGAAATGGCTACACCTTC
few	TRBV10-2	TRBJ2-3	NA	CATKFPDTQYF	TGCGCCACAAAGTTTCCAGATACGCAGTATTTT
NA	TRBV19	TRBJ2-7	NA	CASSIVDKLEQYF	TGTGCCAGTAGTATAGTCGACAAGCTCGAGCAGTACTTC
NA	TRBV5-4	TRBJ2-3	NA	CASSWGRQSTDTQYF	TGTGCCAGCAGCTGGGGGCGGCAAAGCACAGATACGCAGTATTTT
few	TRBV24-1	TRBJ1-2	NA	CATPQGANYGYTF	TGTGCCACGCCACAGGGCGCTAACTATGGCTACACCTTC
NA	TRBV3-1	TRBJ2-3	NA	CASSQQGQSNTQYF	TGTGCCAGCAGCCAACAGGGGCAGTCGAATACGCAGTATTTT
few	TRBV11-2	TRBJ1-2	NA	CASSSPQGYGYTF	TGTGCCAGCAGCTCCCCTCAAGGCTATGGCTACACCTTC
few	TRBV7-9	TRBJ1-1	NA	CASSLIEGRNTEAFF	TGTGCCAGCAGCTTGATCGAGGGCCGAAACACTGAAGCTTTCTTT
NA	TRBV24-1	TRBJ2-2	TRBD1	CATGAGGVTGELFF	TGTGCCACCGGGGCAGGGGGAGTCACCGGGGAGCTGTTTTTT
NA	TRBV27	TRBJ2-7	TRBD2	CASSLVVGGDYEQYF	TGTGCCAGCAGTTTGGTGGTGGGGGGGGACTACGAGCAGTACTTC
many	TRBV20-1	TRBJ2-1	NA	CSSTRRGTQIGEQFF	TGCAGTTCAACCCGGAGGGGTACCCAAATTGGTGAGCAGTTCTTC